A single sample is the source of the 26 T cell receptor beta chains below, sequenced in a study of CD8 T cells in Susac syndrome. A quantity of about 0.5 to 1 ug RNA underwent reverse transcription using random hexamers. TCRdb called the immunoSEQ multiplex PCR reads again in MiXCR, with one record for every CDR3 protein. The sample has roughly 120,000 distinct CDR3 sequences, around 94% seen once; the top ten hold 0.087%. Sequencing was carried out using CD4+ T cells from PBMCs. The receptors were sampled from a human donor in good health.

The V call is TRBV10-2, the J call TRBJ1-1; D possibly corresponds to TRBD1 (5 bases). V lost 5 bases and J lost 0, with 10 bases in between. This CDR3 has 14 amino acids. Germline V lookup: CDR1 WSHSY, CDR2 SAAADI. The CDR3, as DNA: TGCGCCAGCAGTTGGGGCCAGCTGAACACTGAAGCTTTCTTT. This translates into CASSWGQLNTEAFF.

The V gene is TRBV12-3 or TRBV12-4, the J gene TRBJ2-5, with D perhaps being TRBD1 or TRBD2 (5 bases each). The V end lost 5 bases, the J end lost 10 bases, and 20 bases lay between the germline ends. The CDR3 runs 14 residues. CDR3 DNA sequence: TGTGCCAGCAGTGTCGACGGGACGGAAAGGCGCCAGTACTTC. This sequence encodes CASSVDGTERRQYF.

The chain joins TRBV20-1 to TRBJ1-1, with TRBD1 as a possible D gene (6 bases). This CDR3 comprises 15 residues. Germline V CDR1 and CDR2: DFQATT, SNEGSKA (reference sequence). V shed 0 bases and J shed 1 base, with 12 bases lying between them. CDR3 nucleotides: TGCAGTGCTAGAGATCCCGGGGGGCCGAACACTGAAGCTTTCTTT. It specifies CSARDPGGPNTEAFF.

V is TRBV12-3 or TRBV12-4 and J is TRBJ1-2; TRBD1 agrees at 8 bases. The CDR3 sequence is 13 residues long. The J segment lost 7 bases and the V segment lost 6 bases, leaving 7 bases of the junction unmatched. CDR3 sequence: CASSTGQGFGYTF. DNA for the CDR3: TGTGCCAGCAGCACCGGACAGGGTTTTGGCTACACCTTC.

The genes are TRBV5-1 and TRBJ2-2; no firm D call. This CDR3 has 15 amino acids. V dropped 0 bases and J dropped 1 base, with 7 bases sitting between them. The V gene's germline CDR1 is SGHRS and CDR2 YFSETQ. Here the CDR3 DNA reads TGCGCCAGCAGCTTGGACCCCGGGAACACCGGGGAGCTGTTTTTT. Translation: CASSLDPGNTGELFF.

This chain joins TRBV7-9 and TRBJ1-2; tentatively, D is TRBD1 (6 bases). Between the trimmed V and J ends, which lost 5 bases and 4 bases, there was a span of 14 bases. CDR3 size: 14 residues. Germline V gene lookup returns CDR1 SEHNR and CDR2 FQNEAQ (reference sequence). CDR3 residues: CASSRGGSAYGYTF. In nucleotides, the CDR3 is TGTGCCAGCAGCAGGGGGGGGAGTGCCTATGGCTACACCTTC. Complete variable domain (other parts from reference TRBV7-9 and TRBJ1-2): DTGVSQNPRHKITKRGQNVTFRCDPISEHNRLYWYRQTLGQGPEFLTYFQNEAQLEKSRLLSDRFSAERPKGSFSTLEIQRTEQGDSAMYLCASSRGGSAYGYTFGSGTRLTVV.

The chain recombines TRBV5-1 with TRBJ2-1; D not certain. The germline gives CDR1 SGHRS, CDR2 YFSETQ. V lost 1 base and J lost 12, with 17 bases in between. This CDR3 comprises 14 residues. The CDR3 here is CASSLTLDVLGQFF. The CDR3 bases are TGCGCCAGCAGCTTGACCTTGGACGTTCTGGGGCAGTTCTTC.

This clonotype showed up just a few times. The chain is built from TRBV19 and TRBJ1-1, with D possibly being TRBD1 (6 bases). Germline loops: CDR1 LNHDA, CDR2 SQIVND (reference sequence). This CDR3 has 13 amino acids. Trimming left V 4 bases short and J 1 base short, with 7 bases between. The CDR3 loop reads CASSRGQNTEAFF. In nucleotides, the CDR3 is TGTGCCAGTAGTAGGGGACAGAACACTGAAGCTTTCTTT.

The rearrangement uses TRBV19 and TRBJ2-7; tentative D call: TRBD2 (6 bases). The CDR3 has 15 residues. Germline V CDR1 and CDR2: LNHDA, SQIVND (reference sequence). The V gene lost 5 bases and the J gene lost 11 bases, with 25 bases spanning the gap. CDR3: CASSPSSAGPRAEYF. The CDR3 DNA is TGTGCCAGTAGTCCTTCCTCCGCGGGACCCAGGGCGGAGTACTTC.

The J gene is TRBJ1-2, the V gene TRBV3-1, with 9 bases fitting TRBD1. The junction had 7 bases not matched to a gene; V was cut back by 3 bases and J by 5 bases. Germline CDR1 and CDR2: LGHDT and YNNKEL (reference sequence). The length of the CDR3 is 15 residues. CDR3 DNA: TGTGCCAGCAGCCAGTTCGACAGGGGGTGGTATGGCTACACCTTC. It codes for CASSQFDRGWYGYTF.

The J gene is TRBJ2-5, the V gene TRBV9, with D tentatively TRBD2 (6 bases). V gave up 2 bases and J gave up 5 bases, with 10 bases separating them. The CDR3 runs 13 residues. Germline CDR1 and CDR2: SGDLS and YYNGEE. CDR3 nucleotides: TGTGCCAGCAGCGTCGGAGGGATCGAGACCCAGTACTTC. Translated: CASSVGGIETQYF.

CDR3 loop: CASSFSGTSGGEQFF. DNA of the CDR3: TGCGCCAGCAGCTTCTCCGGGACTAGCGGGGGAGAGCAGTTCTTC. V gene TRBV5-1 combines with J gene TRBJ2-1; 14 bases fit TRBD2. The CDR3 covers 15 residues. Germline lookup yields CDR1 SGHRS and CDR2 YFSETQ. J gave up 10 bases and V 2 bases, and 5 bases lay outside the gene matches.

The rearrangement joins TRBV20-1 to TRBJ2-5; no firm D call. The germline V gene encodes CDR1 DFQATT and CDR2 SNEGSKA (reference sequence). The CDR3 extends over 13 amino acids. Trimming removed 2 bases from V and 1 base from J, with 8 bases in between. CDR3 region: CSARLGSQETQYF. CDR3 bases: TGCAGTGCTAGATTGGGCAGCCAAGAGACCCAGTACTTC.

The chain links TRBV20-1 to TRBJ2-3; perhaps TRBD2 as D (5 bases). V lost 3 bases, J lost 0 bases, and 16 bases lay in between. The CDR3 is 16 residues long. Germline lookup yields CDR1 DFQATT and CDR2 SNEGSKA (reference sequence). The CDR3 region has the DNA TGCAGTGCTAGGCCGGCGGGTCGTACTAGCACAGATACGCAGTATTTT. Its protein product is CSARPAGRTSTDTQYF.

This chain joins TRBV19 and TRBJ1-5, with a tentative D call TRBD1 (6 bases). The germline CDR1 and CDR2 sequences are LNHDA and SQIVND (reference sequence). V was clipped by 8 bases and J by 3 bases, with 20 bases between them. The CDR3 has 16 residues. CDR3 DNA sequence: TGTGCCAGTGGACGTCGGCAGGGGAATTACAATCAGCCCCAGCATTTT. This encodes CASGRRQGNYNQPQHF.

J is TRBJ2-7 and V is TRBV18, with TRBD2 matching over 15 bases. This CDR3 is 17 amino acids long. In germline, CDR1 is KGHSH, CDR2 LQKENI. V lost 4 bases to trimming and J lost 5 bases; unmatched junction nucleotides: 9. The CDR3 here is CASSRLGLAGGSHEQYF. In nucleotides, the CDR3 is TGTGCCAGCTCACGATTGGGACTAGCGGGAGGTTCCCACGAGCAGTACTTC.

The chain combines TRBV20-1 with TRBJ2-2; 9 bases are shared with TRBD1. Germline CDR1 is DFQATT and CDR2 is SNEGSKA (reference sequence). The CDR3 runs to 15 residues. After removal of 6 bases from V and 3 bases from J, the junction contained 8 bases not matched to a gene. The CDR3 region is CSAIGQGRDTGELFF. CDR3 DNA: TGCAGTGCGATCGGACAGGGGAGGGACACCGGGGAGCTGTTTTTT.

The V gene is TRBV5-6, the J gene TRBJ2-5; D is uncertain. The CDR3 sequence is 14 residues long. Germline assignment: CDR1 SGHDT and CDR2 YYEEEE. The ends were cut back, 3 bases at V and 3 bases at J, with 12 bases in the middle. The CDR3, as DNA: TGTGCCAGCAGCTCGGTTCGCGGTAAAGAGACCCAGTACTTC. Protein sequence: CASSSVRGKETQYF.

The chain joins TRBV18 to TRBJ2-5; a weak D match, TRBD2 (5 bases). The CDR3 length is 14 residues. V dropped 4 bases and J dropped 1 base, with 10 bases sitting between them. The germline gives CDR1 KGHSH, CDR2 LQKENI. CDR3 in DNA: TGTGCCAGCTCACTGGCGGGTCCCCAAGAGACCCAGTACTTC. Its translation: CASSLAGPQETQYF.

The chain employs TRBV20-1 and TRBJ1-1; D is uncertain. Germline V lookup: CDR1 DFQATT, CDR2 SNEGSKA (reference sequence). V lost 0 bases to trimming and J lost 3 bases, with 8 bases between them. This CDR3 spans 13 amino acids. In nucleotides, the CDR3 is TGCAGTGCTAGAGAAGACGGTCACACTGAAGCTTTCTTT. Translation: CSAREDGHTEAFF.

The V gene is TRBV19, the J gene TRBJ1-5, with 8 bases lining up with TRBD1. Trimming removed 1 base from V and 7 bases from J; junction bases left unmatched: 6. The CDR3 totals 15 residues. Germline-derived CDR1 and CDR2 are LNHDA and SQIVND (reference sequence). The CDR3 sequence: CASSIGQGIRQPQHF. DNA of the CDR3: TGTGCCAGTAGTATAGGACAGGGGATTCGGCAGCCCCAGCATTTT. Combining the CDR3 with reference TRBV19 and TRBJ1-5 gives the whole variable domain DGGITQSPKYLFRKEGQNVTLSCEQNLNHDAMYWYRQDPGQGLRLIYYSQIVNDFQKGDIAEGYSVSREKKESFPLTVTSAQKNPTAFYLCASSIGQGIRQPQHFGDGTRLSIL.

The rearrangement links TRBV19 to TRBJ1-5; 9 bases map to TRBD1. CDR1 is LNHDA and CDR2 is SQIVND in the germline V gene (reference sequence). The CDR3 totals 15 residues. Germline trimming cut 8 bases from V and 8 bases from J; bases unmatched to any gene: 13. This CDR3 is CASGTGGSPQEPQHF. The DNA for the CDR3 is TGTGCCAGTGGAACAGGGGGCTCCCCACAGGAGCCCCAGCATTTT.

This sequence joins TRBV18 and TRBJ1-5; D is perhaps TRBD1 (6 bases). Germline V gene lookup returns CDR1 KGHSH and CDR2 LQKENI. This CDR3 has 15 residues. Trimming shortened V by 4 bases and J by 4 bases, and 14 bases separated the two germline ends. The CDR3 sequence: CASSLTGQQNQPQHF. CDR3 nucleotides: TGTGCCAGCTCACTCACCGGACAGCAAAATCAGCCCCAGCATTTT. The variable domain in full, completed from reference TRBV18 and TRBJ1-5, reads NAGVMQNPRHLVRRRGQEARLRCSPMKGHSHVYWYRQLPEEGLKFMVYLQKENIIDESGMPKERFSAEFPKEGPSILRIQQVVRGDSAAYFCASSLTGQQNQPQHFGDGTRLSIL.

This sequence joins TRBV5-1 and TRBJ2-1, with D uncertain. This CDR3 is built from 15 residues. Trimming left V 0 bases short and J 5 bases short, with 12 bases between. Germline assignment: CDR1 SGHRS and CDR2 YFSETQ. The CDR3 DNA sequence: TGCGCCAGCAGCTTGGCACAGACGTTTAACAATGAGCAGTTCTTC. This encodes CASSLAQTFNNEQFF. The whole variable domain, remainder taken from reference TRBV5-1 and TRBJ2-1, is KAGVTQTPRYLIKTRGQQVTLSCSPISGHRSVSWYQQTPGQGLQFLFEYFSETQRNKGNFPGRFSGRQFSNSRSEMNVSTLELGDSALYLCASSLAQTFNNEQFFGPGTRLTVL.

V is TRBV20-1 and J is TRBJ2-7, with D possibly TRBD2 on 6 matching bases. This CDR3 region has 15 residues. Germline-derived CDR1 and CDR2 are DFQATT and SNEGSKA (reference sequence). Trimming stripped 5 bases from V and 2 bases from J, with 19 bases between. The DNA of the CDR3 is TGCAGTGCTCTATCCTGGGGCCTAGCGCCCTACGAGCAGTACTTC. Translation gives CSALSWGLAPYEQYF.

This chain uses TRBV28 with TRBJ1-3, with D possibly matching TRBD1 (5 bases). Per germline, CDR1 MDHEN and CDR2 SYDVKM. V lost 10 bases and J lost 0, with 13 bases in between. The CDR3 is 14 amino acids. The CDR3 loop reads CATDDSLSGNTIYF. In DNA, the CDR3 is TGTGCCACAGACGACAGCCTCTCTGGAAACACCATATATTTT.